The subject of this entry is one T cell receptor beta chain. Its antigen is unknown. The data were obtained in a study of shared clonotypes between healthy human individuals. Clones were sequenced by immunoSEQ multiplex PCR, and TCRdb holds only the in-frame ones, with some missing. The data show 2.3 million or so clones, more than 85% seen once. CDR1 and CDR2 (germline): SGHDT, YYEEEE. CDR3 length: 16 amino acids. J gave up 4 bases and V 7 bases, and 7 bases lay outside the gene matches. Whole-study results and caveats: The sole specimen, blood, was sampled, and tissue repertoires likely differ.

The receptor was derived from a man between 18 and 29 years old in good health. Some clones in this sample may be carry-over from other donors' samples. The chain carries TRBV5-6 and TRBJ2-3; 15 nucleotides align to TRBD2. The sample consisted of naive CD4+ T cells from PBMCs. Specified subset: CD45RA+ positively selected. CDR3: CASSGLAGGPADTQYF. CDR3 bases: TGTGCCAGCTCAGGACTAGCGGGAGGGCCGGCAGATACGCAGTATTTT.